This T cell receptor (beta chain) emerged from a study of tumor-infiltrating lymphocytes in primary liver carcinoma. About the study: Participating patients were men and women between 30 and 69 years old. The study's findings and limits: Tumor region pairs showed greater overlap than either tumor-adjacent or tumor-blood pairs did.

With respect to this clonotype: The antigen is unknown. One junction end does not reproduce the germline sequence, and a read error may be involved.

Germline CDR1 is SGHAT and CDR2 is FQDESV (reference sequence). The CDR3 is made up of 15 amino acids. DNA and RNA were both co-extracted from about 19-30 mg of bulk tissue that had not been sorted. Each tumor had five separate regions sampled. A primer matching the constant region was used to make TCR beta cDNA from approximately 0.55 ug of total RNA. Each TCR beta library was derived from three nested multiplex PCR rounds that employed slightly modified ARM-PCR. A C-beta reverse primer and TRBV1-TRBV30 forward primers served in each of the first two PCR rounds, at about 9 cycles apiece. TCRdb reanalysed the multiplex PCR reads using MiXCR and keeps one entry per CDR3 protein. Counted here are 100,000 or so distinct CDR3 sequences, roughly four fifths occurring once; the ten biggest clones make up approximately 18%.

This chain connects TRBV11-1 to TRBJ1-2, with TRBD1 identical over 9 bases. The source of this sequence is a man in his forties with primary liver carcinoma and hepatitis B virus infection. Source material: liver tumor tissue from sampling region 3. Subset noted: tumor region T3, left-lateral pole. CDR3 sequence: CASSLGQGQRYGYTF. CDR3 sequence (DNA): TGTGCCAGCAGCCTGGGACAGGGTCAAAGATATGGCTACACCTTT.